The clone carrying this T cell receptor (beta chain) was observed a few times. As yet, its antigen is unknown. What was sequenced were expressed TCRB transcripts, since all of the isolated RNA had been reverse transcribed. The method was immunoSEQ multiplex PCR; TCRdb's version includes in-frame clones alone and lacks a portion of them. This table holds over 100,000 clones, 30% to 40% found once. The germline V gene encodes CDR1 MNHNY and CDR2 SVGAGI (reference sequence). CDR3 length: 15 residues. V lost 6 bases and J 3 bases, leaving 15 bases between the germline ends. This sample is drawn from a study of beta chain features in type 1 diabetes. Turning to the study itself: Across every sample, almost 110,000,000 sorted cells were examined in total. Study-wide points: The VDJ junctions of type 1 diabetes patients carried fewer insertions and more deletions.

The sequenced material came from stem cell memory CD4+ T cells from blood. The TCR comes from a young woman in good health. This rearrangement joins TRBV6-6 to TRBJ1-5; a possible D gene is TRBD1 (6 bases). The CDR3 is CASSPTGFVNQPQHF. The CDR3 nucleotides read TGTGCCAGCAGCCCCACAGGGTTCGTCAATCAGCCCCAGCATTTT.